This entry lists 31 T cell receptor beta chains sequenced from one sample in a study of post-analysis software for immune sequencing data. Overall study results and limits: TRBV segments more frequent in patients than in controls numbered roughly 5 and included TRBV5-6, TRBV5-1 and TRBV20-1.

Researchers reported that TCR beta cDNA libraries carried unique molecular identifiers. A single record per CDR3 protein comes from TCRdb applying MiXCR to the PCR reads. The repertoire holds hundreds of thousands of distinct CDR3 sequences, with 40% to 50% as singletons. The antigens of these receptors remain unknown. The sequenced material came from blood. The receptors come from a girl aged 10 to 17 with multiple sclerosis.

Only one count was recorded for this clonotype. The rearrangement joins TRBV5-1 to TRBJ2-7; tentatively, D is TRBD1 or TRBD2 (5 bases each). V lost 6 bases to trimming and J lost 2 bases, with 12 bases between them. Germline values: CDR1 SGHRS, CDR2 YFSETQ. The CDR3 is 13 amino acids. The CDR3 protein is CASTRDRAYEQYF. The CDR3 nucleotides are TGCGCCAGCACCAGGGACCGAGCCTACGAGCAGTACTTC. Filled out from reference TRBV5-1 and TRBJ2-7, the complete variable domain reads KAGVTQTPRYLIKTRGQQVTLSCSPISGHRSVSWYQQTPGQGLQFLFEYFSETQRNKGNFPGRFSGRQFSNSRSEMNVSTLELGDSALYLCASTRDRAYEQYFGPGTRLTVT.

CDR3 bases: TGCAGCGGAGGACTAGCGGGCGCCGAGCAGTACTTC. Its protein product is CSGGLAGAEQYF. J is TRBJ2-7 and V is TRBV29-1, with 11 positions matching TRBD2. Germline V gives CDR1 SQVTM, CDR2 ANQGSEA. The ends lost 7 bases at V and 6 bases at J; junction bases unmatched: 5. The CDR3 is made up of 12 amino acids.

This chain links TRBV6-1 with TRBJ1-5, with D unresolved. Germline V gene data show CDR1 as MNHNS and CDR2 as SASEGT. The CDR3 runs to 14 residues. V dropped 2 bases and J dropped 0 bases, with 5 bases sitting between them. The CDR3: CASSELDSNQPQHF. CDR3 bases: TGTGCCAGCAGTGAACTGGATAGCAATCAGCCCCAGCATTTT.

The chain joins TRBV13 to TRBJ2-5; TRBD2 matches at 14 bases. Germline V gene sequence: CDR1 PRHDT, CDR2 FYEKMQ (reference sequence). CDR3 length: 17 amino acids. V lost 5 bases, J lost 5 bases, and 10 bases stayed unmatched. The CDR3 coding sequence is TGTGCCAGCAGCCCTAGGGGACTAGCGGGAGATTCGGAGACCCAGTACTTC. Amino acid sequence: CASSPRGLAGDSETQYF. The whole variable domain, remainder taken from reference TRBV13 and TRBJ2-5, is AAGVIQSPRHLIKEKRETATLKCYPIPRHDTVYWYQQGPGQDPQFLISFYEKMQSDKGSIPDRFSAQQFSDYHSELNMSSLELGDSALYFCASSPRGLAGDSETQYFGPGTRLLVL.

The chain has TRBV7-8 and TRBJ2-3; 9 bases agree with TRBD1. The CDR3 has 16 amino acids. V lost 4 bases and J lost 2; bases outside the gene matches: 7. Germline V gene sequence: CDR1 SGHVS, CDR2 FQNEAQ. For the CDR3, the DNA is TGTGCCAGCAGCTCATACAGGGGGCTCAACACAGATACGCAGTATTTT. Amino acid sequence: CASSSYRGLNTDTQYF.

This sequence joins TRBV4-2 and TRBJ2-3; 7 bases line up with TRBD2. This CDR3 is 16 amino acids long. J lost 2 bases, V lost 5 bases, and 10 bases had no gene match. Germline assignment: CDR1 LGHNA and CDR2 YNFKEQ. The chain's CDR3 is CASSATSALDTDTQYF. The CDR3 nucleotides are TGTGCCAGCAGCGCTACTAGCGCTCTAGACACAGATACGCAGTATTTT.

Note on this clonotype: The junction departs from germline at one end; a sequencing error may be responsible. V and J are TRBV7-9 and TRBJ1-6; D is possibly TRBD1 (5 bases). The CDR3 runs to 16 residues. Germline-derived CDR1 and CDR2 are SEHNR and FQNEAQ (reference sequence). CDR3 loop: CAGSLSGGGYNSPLHF. CDR3 in DNA: TGTGCCGGCAGCTTAAGCGGGGGAGGGTACAATTCACCCCTCCACTTT.

This clonotype appeared a single time. This chain uses TRBV5-1 with TRBJ2-7; TRBD2 matches at 13 bases. Gene TRBJ2-5 matches the end of the DNA better, so the J call may be wrong. The CDR3 is made up of 15 amino acids. CDR1 SGHRS and CDR2 YFSETQ come from the germline V gene. CDR3 nucleotides: TGCGCCAGCAGCATACTAGCGGGAGGGGACAAGACCCAGTACTTC. It codes for CASSILAGGDKTQYF.

This chain uses TRBV2 with TRBJ1-2; D is perhaps TRBD1 (5 bases). With 3 bases removed from V and 2 bases from J, the gap between germline ends came to 16 bases. The germline gives CDR1 SNHLY, CDR2 FYNNEI. The CDR3 is 16 amino acids. CDR3 sequence: CASSEGTGAINYGYTF. The CDR3, as DNA: TGTGCCAGCAGTGAGGGAACTGGGGCGATAAACTATGGCTACACCTTC. The full variable domain, completed using reference TRBV2 and TRBJ1-2, is EPEVTQTPSHQVTQMGQEVILRCVPISNHLYFYWYRQILGQKVEFLVSFYNNEISEKSEIFDDQFSVERPDGSNFTLKIRSTKLEDSAMYFCASSEGTGAINYGYTFGSGTRLTVV.

CDR3 sequence (DNA): TGTGCCAGCAGTTCCGCGCGGGGTACACAAGAGACCCAGTACTTC. It is translated as CASSSARGTQETQYF. The rearrangement joins TRBV6-5 to TRBJ2-5, with D perhaps TRBD2 (6 bases). Per the germline V gene, CDR1 is MNHEY and CDR2 is SVGAGI. V was cut by 4 bases and J by 2 bases, with 14 bases left in between. The CDR3 is 15 amino acids.

V and J are TRBV5-6 and TRBJ2-3, with unresolved D. Germline assignment: CDR1 SGHDT and CDR2 YYEEEE. There are 15 residues in the CDR3. Trimming pared 2 bases from V and 6 bases from J, leaving 16 bases between. In DNA form, the CDR3 reads TGTGCCAGCAGCTTCATCTCCCCCCTGGAGGATACGCAGTATTTT. This gives the protein CASSFISPLEDTQYF.

V is TRBV6-5 and J is TRBJ2-1, with D perhaps TRBD1 (5 bases). Deletions cut 2 bases from V and 0 bases from J, with 11 bases between. The germline V gene has CDR1 MNHEY and CDR2 SVGAGI. This CDR3 region has 16 residues. CDR3: CASSYRQTTSYNEQFF. The CDR3 nucleotides are TGTGCCAGCAGTTACCGACAGACCACCTCCTACAATGAGCAGTTCTTC.

In its sample, this clonotype was seen a few times. The V and J genes are TRBV12-3 or TRBV12-4 and TRBJ2-5; a possible D gene is TRBD2 (6 bases). CDR3 length: 15 residues. Between the trimmed V and J ends, which lost 6 bases and 5 bases, there was a span of 19 bases. DNA for the CDR3: TGTGCCAGCAGCCCCACCCGGCGGGGAATGGAGACCCAGTACTTC. Protein product: CASSPTRRGMETQYF.

The gene calls are TRBV7-2 and TRBJ2-5; the match to TRBD2 covers 10 bases. V dropped 1 base and J dropped 4; count of bases not matched to a gene: 0. The CDR3 covers 14 residues. Germline CDR1 is SGHTA and CDR2 is FQGNSA. The CDR3 region is CASSLVAGGETQYF. The CDR3, as DNA: TGTGCCAGCAGCTTAGTAGCGGGGGGAGAGACCCAGTACTTC.

V is TRBV10-3 and J is TRBJ2-5; 7 nucleotides align to TRBD2. The tail of the sequence fits TRBJ2-7 better, so the J call may be wrong. The CDR3 runs to 15 residues. The germline gives CDR1 ENHRY, CDR2 SYGVKD. This CDR3 reads CAISESGREGYEQYF. The CDR3, as DNA: TGTGCCATCAGTGAGTCGGGCAGGGAGGGCTACGAGCAGTACTTC.

The chain employs TRBV5-1 and TRBJ2-3; tentative D call: TRBD1 (6 bases). Germline CDR1 and CDR2: SGHRS and YFSETQ. Trimming stripped 4 bases from V and 3 bases from J, with 12 bases between. The CDR3 loop spans 14 amino acids. The CDR3 loop is CASSGWDNTDTQYF. The CDR3 DNA reads TGCGCCAGCAGCGGATGGGACAATACAGATACGCAGTATTTT.

The chain combines TRBV6-8 with TRBJ2-1; 8 bases map to TRBD2. The germline V gene has CDR1 MNHGY and CDR2 SAAAGT. With V trimmed by 7 bases and J by 2 bases, 10 bases remained unmatched. This CDR3 comprises 16 residues. The CDR3 DNA follows: TGTGCCAGCACCCTACGGGGACTAGGGACCTACAATGAGCAGTTCTTC. As protein: CASTLRGLGTYNEQFF.

The chain carries TRBV6-5 and TRBJ1-5; D remains ambiguous. This CDR3 is built from 14 residues. Trimming left V 7 bases short and J 6 bases short, with 16 bases between. From germline, CDR1 is MNHEY and CDR2 SVGAGI. The CDR3 region has the DNA TGTGCCAGCAAAACAAAGGGAGCCGGTCAGCCCCAGCATTTT. Amino acid sequence: CASKTKGAGQPQHF.

The chain joins TRBV5-6 to TRBJ2-7, with D perhaps TRBD1 or TRBD2 (5 bases each). Between the trimmed V and J ends, which lost 1 base and 5 bases, there was a span of 10 bases. This CDR3 has 13 residues. In germline, CDR1 is SGHDT, CDR2 YYEEEE. The DNA of the CDR3 is TGTGCCAGCAGCTTGATTGGGACCCACGAGCAGTACTTC. As protein: CASSLIGTHEQYF.

The chain links TRBV12-3 or TRBV12-4 to TRBJ2-1; TRBD1 matches at 8 bases. This CDR3 has 17 residues. Trimming at V came to 5 bases and at J to 2 bases, leaving 11 bases not matched to a gene. The CDR3 coding sequence is TGTGCCAGCAGTCTCTTTATCCTGACAGGGGCCTACAATGAGCAGTTCTTC. This encodes CASSLFILTGAYNEQFF.

This clonotype was seen a few times. V and J are TRBV5-1 and TRBJ2-7; D uncertain. The ends were cut back, 5 bases at V and 3 bases at J, with 9 bases in the middle. Germline V gene data show CDR1 as SGHRS and CDR2 as YFSETQ. This CDR3 has 12 residues. The CDR3 here is CASRQTNYEQYF. The CDR3 nucleotides are TGCGCCAGCAGACAGACGAACTACGAGCAGTACTTC.

The rearrangement joins TRBV5-1 to TRBJ1-2; D is uncertain. Germline values: CDR1 SGHRS, CDR2 YFSETQ. The CDR3 consists of 13 residues. Trimming took 4 bases from V and 6 from J, leaving 13 bases between them. The CDR3 bases are TGCGCCAGCAGCGTGGGTATTTCGGATGGCTACACCTTC. Its protein is CASSVGISDGYTF.

Here the CDR3 reads CANSGQNVHEQFF. In DNA form, the CDR3 reads TGTGCCAACTCGGGACAGAATGTCCATGAGCAGTTCTTC. This chain links TRBV10-3 with TRBJ2-1, with 7 bases lining up with TRBD1. Trimming removed 10 bases from V and 8 bases from J; junction bases left unmatched: 11. This CDR3 region has 13 residues. Germline loops: CDR1 ENHRY, CDR2 SYGVKD.

Concerning this clonotype: The junction shows a germline mismatch at one end, possibly a read error. This chain joins TRBV5-1 and TRBJ1-5, with 7 bases fitting TRBD1. This CDR3 is 14 amino acids long. Germline V gene sequence: CDR1 SGHRS, CDR2 YFSETQ. The CDR3 sequence: CASSLTGQGQPQHF. In DNA, the CDR3 is TGTGCCAGCAGCTTGACAGGGCAGGGCCAGCCCCAGCATTTT.

This clonotype was seen a few times. The chain is built from TRBV29-1 and TRBJ1-2; tentative D call: TRBD1 (6 bases). The V end lost 1 base, the J end lost 5 bases, and 17 bases lay between the germline ends. Germline V gives CDR1 SQVTM, CDR2 ANQGSEA. The CDR3 has 15 residues. The CDR3: CSVEGHREVGYGYTF. The DNA for the CDR3 is TGCAGCGTTGAAGGCCACAGGGAAGTAGGATATGGCTACACCTTC.

CDR3 in DNA: TGCAGTGCTGTAGGGGGACGGGGGTCCCAAAACATTCAGTACTTC. This translates into CSAVGGRGSQNIQYF. The chain uses TRBV20-1 and TRBJ2-4; D is perhaps TRBD1 or TRBD2 (6 bases each). V gave up 5 bases and J gave up 5 bases, with 19 bases separating them. The length of the CDR3 is 15 residues. Germline values: CDR1 DFQATT, CDR2 SNEGSKA (reference sequence).

The V and J genes are TRBV7-9 and TRBJ2-7, with 8 bases lining up with TRBD2. V gave up 8 bases and J gave up 2 bases; unmatched junction bases: 11. The CDR3 spans 15 residues. Germline-derived CDR1 and CDR2 are SEHNR and FQNEAQ (reference sequence). CDR3 nucleotide sequence: TGTGCCAGCGGCGAGCGGGGGTTCCCAGCCTACGAGCAGTACTTC. Its translation: CASGERGFPAYEQYF.

The V gene is TRBV7-3, the J gene TRBJ2-1; D might be TRBD1 (6 bases). From germline, CDR1 is SGHTA and CDR2 FQGTGA. The CDR3 is made up of 16 amino acids. Deletions cut 5 bases from V and 4 bases from J, with 18 bases between. The CDR3 nucleotides are TGTGCCAGCAGCCTCAGGGGAGCCTTATCTTACAATGAGCAGTTCTTC. Translated: CASSLRGALSYNEQFF. The full variable domain, with the rest looked up from reference TRBV7-3 and TRBJ2-1, is GAGVSQTPSNKVTEKGKYVELRCDPISGHTALYWYRQSLGQGPEFLIYFQGTGAADDSGLPNDRFFAVRPEGSVSTLKIQRTERGDSAVYLCASSLRGALSYNEQFFGPGTRLTVL.

In this sample, this clonotype turned up a few times. The rearrangement links TRBV12-5 to TRBJ2-5; 7 bases map to TRBD2. With the DNA end fitting TRBJ2-7 better, the J assignment may be wrong. Germline-derived CDR1 and CDR2 are LGHNT and FRNRAP. The CDR3 consists of 15 residues. CDR3 region: CASGLVGLVGDEQYF. The CDR3 DNA follows: TGTGCTAGTGGTTTGGTCGGACTAGTTGGCGACGAGCAGTACTTC.

The chain links TRBV20-1 to TRBJ2-7; 10 nucleotides line up with TRBD2. The CDR3 is made up of 15 amino acids. Losses at the gene ends were 0 bases for V and 3 bases for J; bases not matched to a gene: 5. Germline V CDR1 and CDR2: DFQATT, SNEGSKA (reference sequence). DNA for the CDR3: TGCAGTGCTAGAGACTCTAGCGGGAGAGTCTACGAGCAGTACTTC. As protein: CSARDSSGRVYEQYF.

This chain joins TRBV7-2 and TRBJ1-6, with D possibly matching TRBD1 (5 bases). Between the trimmed V and J ends, which lost 1 base and 8 bases, there was a span of 6 bases. This CDR3 is 13 amino acids long. Per germline, CDR1 SGHTA and CDR2 FQGNSA. DNA for the CDR3: TGTGCCAGCAGCTTAGGACAGCATTCACCCCTCCACTTT. Translation: CASSLGQHSPLHF. Looking up the rest from reference TRBV7-2 and TRBJ1-6 gives the full variable domain: GAGVSQSPSNKVTEKGKDVELRCDPISGHTALYWYRQSLGQGLEFLIYFQGNSAPDKSGLPSDRFSAERTGGSVSTLTIQRTQQEDSAVYLCASSLGQHSPLHFGNGTRLTVT.